These 8 T cell receptor beta chains share one sample of origin, sequenced in a study of human T cells and chemical hapten exposure. Whole blood, unfractionated, served as the material for total RNA extraction. Via MiXCR, TCRdb re-called the 5' RACE reads, giving one row per CDR3 protein. The table records about 140,000 distinct CDR3 sequences, 4.1% of them present only once. The receptors derive from a female donor in good health.

There are many counts of this clonotype. The rearrangement links TRBV7-2 to TRBJ1-2; D may be TRBD1 (5 bases). Deletions cut 3 bases from V and 4 bases from J, with 12 bases between. Germline-derived CDR1 and CDR2 are SGHTA and FQGNSA. This CDR3 has 14 amino acids. The CDR3 sequence is CASSFRDAFYGYTF. CDR3 coding DNA: TGTGCCAGCAGCTTCCGGGACGCCTTCTATGGCTACACCTTC.

Ten or more counts support this clonotype. V is TRBV7-2 and J is TRBJ1-1, with D possibly being TRBD1 (5 bases). From germline, CDR1 is SGHTA and CDR2 FQGNSA. V lost 2 bases to trimming and J lost 3 bases, with 10 bases between them. The length of the CDR3 is 14 residues. CDR3 nucleotide sequence: TGTGCCAGCAGCTTATCGTCGGGGGACACTGAAGCTTTCTTT. Its translation is CASSLSSGDTEAFF.

This chain connects TRBV7-2 to TRBJ2-5; the match to TRBD2 covers 15 bases. Per the germline V gene, CDR1 is SGHTA and CDR2 is FQGNSA. The CDR3 is made up of 17 amino acids. The V gene end was trimmed by 8 bases and the J gene end by 4 bases; junction bases not matched to a gene: 11. This chain's CDR3 is CASSWGLAGGWGETQYF. The CDR3 nucleotides read TGTGCCAGCTCCTGGGGACTAGCGGGGGGATGGGGAGAGACCCAGTACTTC.

The gene calls are TRBV30 and TRBJ2-3; TRBD2 matches 10 bases. Germline lookup yields CDR1 GTSNPN and CDR2 SVGIG (reference sequence). Germline trimming cut 1 base from V and 8 bases from J; bases unmatched to any gene: 12. The CDR3 is made up of 16 amino acids. The CDR3 loop reads CAWSGRLAGGEFTQYF. In nucleotides, the CDR3 is TGTGCCTGGAGTGGTCGACTAGCGGGCGGGGAGTTTACGCAGTATTTT.

The DNA of the CDR3 is TGTGCCAGCAGCCCGAACCAAGAGACCCAGTACTTC. Translated: CASSPNQETQYF. The chain has TRBV5-4 and TRBJ2-5; D unresolved. The germline V gene has CDR1 SGHNT and CDR2 YYREEE (reference sequence). V lost 4 bases to trimming and J lost 0 bases, with 4 bases between them. The length of the CDR3 is 12 residues.

This clonotype was counted at least ten times. The rearrangement joins TRBV4-1 to TRBJ1-1, with 8 bases fitting TRBD1. Trimming at V came to 3 bases and at J to 5 bases, leaving 11 bases not matched to a gene. Germline values: CDR1 MGHRA, CDR2 YSYEKL. There are 16 residues in the CDR3. The CDR3 coding sequence is TGCGCCAGCAGCCAGATATGGCCGACAGGGGCAACTGAAGCTTTCTTT. Its translation is CASSQIWPTGATEAFF.

This clonotype has a count of ten or more. The J gene is TRBJ2-3, the V gene TRBV29-1; D uncertain. With 7 bases removed from V and 4 bases from J, the gap between germline ends came to 12 bases. The CDR3 spans 12 residues. CDR1 SQVTM and CDR2 ANQGSEA come from the germline V gene. The CDR3 DNA follows: TGCAGCGGGGTTGATTTAGCAGATACGCAGTATTTT. It codes for CSGVDLADTQYF.

The rearrangement links TRBV2 to TRBJ2-3; 13 bases align to TRBD2. Germline CDR1 is SNHLY and CDR2 is FYNNEI. The CDR3 sequence is 16 residues long. Unmatched junction bases numbered 5, after V lost 5 bases and J lost 3 bases. CDR3 amino acids: CASSSLAGGRTDTQYF. CDR3 nucleotide sequence: TGTGCCAGCAGTTCACTAGCGGGGGGGCGAACAGATACGCAGTATTTT. The complete variable domain, with remaining parts taken from reference TRBV2 and TRBJ2-3, reads EPEVTQTPSHQVTQMGQEVILRCVPISNHLYFYWYRQILGQKVEFLVSFYNNEISEKSEIFDDQFSVERPDGSNFTLKIRSTKLEDSAMYFCASSSLAGGRTDTQYFGPGTRLTVL.